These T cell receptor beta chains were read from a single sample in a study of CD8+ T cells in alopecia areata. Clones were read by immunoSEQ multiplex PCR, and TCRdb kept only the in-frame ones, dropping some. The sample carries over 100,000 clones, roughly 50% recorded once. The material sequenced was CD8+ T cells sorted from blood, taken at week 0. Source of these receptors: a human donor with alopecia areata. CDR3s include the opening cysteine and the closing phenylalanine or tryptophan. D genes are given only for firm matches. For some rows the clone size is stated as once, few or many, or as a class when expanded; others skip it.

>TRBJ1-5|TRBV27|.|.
CASSLLGQPQHF
TGTGCCAGCAGTTTGTTAGGTCAGCCCCAGCATTTT
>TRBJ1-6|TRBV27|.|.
CASSLGPGAYNSPLHF
TGTGCCAGCAGTTTAGGGCCAGGGGCCTATAATTCACCCCTCCACTTT
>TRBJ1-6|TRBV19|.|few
CASSILGPPYNSPLHF
TGTGCCAGTAGTATTCTCGGGCCACCCTATAATTCACCCCTCCACTTT
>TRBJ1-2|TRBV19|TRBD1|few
CASSIDLTGYGYTF
TGTGCCAGTAGTATAGATCTGACAGGGTATGGCTACACCTTC
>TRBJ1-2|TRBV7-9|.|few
CASSPDPLYGYTF
TGTGCCAGCAGCCCGGACCCCCTATATGGCTACACCTTC
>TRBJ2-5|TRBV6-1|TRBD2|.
CASSEAPWKTSGGTQETQYF
TGTGCCAGCAGTGAAGCCCCGTGGAAGACTAGCGGGGGTACCCAAGAGACCCAGTACTTC
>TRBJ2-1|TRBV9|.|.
CASSLSGGGRVVHEQFF
TGTGCCAGCAGCCTTAGTGGAGGGGGCAGGGTAGTGCATGAGCAGTTCTTC
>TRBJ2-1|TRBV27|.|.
CASRPHPGDRGNEQFF
TGTGCCAGCAGACCCCATCCGGGAGACCGGGGGAATGAGCAGTTCTTC
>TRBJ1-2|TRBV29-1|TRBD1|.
CSVTQTGAGDGYTF
TGCAGCGTTACCCAAACAGGGGCGGGTGATGGCTACACCTTC
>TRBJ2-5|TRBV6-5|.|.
CASSSPRAAAQETQYF
TGTGCCAGCAGTTCCCCACGGGCGGCAGCCCAAGAGACCCAGTACTTC
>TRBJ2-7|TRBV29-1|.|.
CSVEVGYEQYF
TGCAGCGTTGAAGTTGGGTACGAGCAGTACTTC
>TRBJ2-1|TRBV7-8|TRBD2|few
CASRPEPSGVYNEQFF
TGTGCCAGCAGGCCAGAACCTAGCGGGGTCTACAATGAGCAGTTCTTC
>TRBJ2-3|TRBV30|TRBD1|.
CALRRDRYTDTQYF
TGTGCCCTAAGAAGGGACAGATACACAGATACGCAGTATTTT
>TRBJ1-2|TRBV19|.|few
CASSMLAAAGTNYGYTF
TGTGCCAGTAGTATGTTGGCTGCGGCAGGAACTAACTATGGCTACACCTTC
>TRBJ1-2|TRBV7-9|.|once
CASSSDLQGFSDGYTF
TGTGCCAGCAGCTCGGACCTACAGGGTTTCAGCGATGGCTACACCTTC
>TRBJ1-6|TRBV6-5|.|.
CASSPLQGSTSPLHF
TGTGCCAGCAGTCCCCTACAAGGATCTACCTCACCCCTCCACTTT
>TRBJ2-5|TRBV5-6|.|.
CASSLWGRETQYF
TGTGCCAGCAGCTTGTGGGGACGAGAGACCCAGTACTTC
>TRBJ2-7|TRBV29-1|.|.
CSVRSEDLEQYF
TGCAGCGTACGGTCCGAGGACCTCGAGCAGTACTTC
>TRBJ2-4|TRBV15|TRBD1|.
CATSRGQGRNIQYF
TGTGCCACCAGCAGAGGACAGGGACGGAACATTCAGTACTTC
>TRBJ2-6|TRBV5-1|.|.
CASSLEFGAGANVLTF
TGCGCCAGCAGCTTGGAGTTCGGGGCTGGGGCCAACGTCCTGACTTTC
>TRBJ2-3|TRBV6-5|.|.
CASSSTGITDTQYF
TGTGCCAGCAGTTCGACAGGCATCACAGATACGCAGTATTTT
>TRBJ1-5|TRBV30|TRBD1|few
CAFSRDRSNQPQHF
TGTGCCTTTTCCCGGGACAGATCTAATCAGCCCCAGCATTTT
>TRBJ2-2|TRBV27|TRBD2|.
CASSTIAGNTGELFF
TGTGCCAGCAGTACCATAGCGGGAAACACCGGGGAGCTGTTTTTT
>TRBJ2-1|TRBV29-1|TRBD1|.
CSVADRGLYNEQFF
TGCAGCGTGGCGGACAGGGGGCTTTACAATGAGCAGTTCTTC
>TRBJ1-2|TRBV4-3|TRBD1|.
CASSQDLGQGNYGYTF
TGCGCCAGCAGCCAAGATTTGGGACAGGGGAACTATGGCTACACCTTC
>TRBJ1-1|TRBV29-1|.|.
CSVVGMNTEAFF
TGCAGCGTTGTGGGGATGAACACTGAAGCTTTCTTT
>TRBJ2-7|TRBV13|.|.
CASSSATGIYEQYF
TGTGCCAGCAGCTCAGCGACAGGAATCTACGAGCAGTACTTC
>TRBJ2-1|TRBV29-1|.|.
CSVVPGSYNEQFF
TGCAGCGTTGTTCCAGGCTCCTACAATGAGCAGTTCTTC
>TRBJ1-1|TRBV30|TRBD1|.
CAWEPDRDTEAFF
TGTGCCTGGGAACCAGACAGGGACACTGAAGCTTTCTTT
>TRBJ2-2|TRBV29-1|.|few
CSVVAGELFF
TGCAGCGTTGTCGCGGGGGAGCTGTTTTTT
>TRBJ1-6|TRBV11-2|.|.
CASSRGSRGTSDNSPLHF
TGTGCCAGCAGCCGAGGGTCGCGGGGTACATCTGATAATTCACCCCTCCACTTT
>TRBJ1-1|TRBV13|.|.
CASSLRGAGTEAFF
TGTGCCAGCAGCTTGCGGGGCGCGGGAACTGAAGCTTTCTTT
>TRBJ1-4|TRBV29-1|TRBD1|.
CSARTGEEKLFF
TGCAGCGCTCGGACAGGGGAGGAAAAACTGTTTTTT
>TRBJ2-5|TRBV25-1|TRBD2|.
CASSEWASGGPYQETQYF
TGTGCCAGCAGTGAATGGGCTAGCGGGGGTCCGTACCAAGAGACCCAGTACTTC
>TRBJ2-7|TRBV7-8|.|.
CASSLAGAGEVLLSYEQYF
TGTGCCAGCAGCTTAGCTGGGGCAGGGGAGGTCCTCTTGTCCTACGAGCAGTACTTC
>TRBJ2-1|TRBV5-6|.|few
CASSLAQGPYNEQFF
TGTGCCAGCAGCTTGGCGCAGGGGCCCTACAATGAGCAGTTCTTC
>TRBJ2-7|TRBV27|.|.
CASSLSLAGYEQYF
TGTGCCAGCAGTTTATCGCTTGCAGGTTACGAGCAGTACTTC
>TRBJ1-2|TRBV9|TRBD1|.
CASSSRDREPLYGYTF
TGTGCCAGCAGCAGCCGGGACAGGGAGCCTCTTTATGGCTACACCTTC
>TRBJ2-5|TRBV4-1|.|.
CASSQDWTPGETQYF
TGCGCCAGCAGCCAAGATTGGACTCCGGGGGAGACCCAGTACTTC
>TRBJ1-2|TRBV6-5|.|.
CASCADGFGYGYTF
TGTGCCAGCTGTGCCGATGGGTTTGGGTATGGCTACACCTTC
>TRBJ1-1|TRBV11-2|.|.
CASSFPGTEAFF
TGTGCCAGCAGCTTCCCTGGCACTGAAGCTTTCTTT
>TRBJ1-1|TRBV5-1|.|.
CASSPEGGGYTEAFF
TGCGCCAGCAGCCCCGAAGGGGGTGGGTACACTGAAGCTTTCTTT
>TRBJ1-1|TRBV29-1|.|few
CSAEGGSTEAFF
TGCAGCGCTGAGGGTGGGTCCACTGAAGCTTTCTTT
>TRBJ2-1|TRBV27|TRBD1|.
CASNGQGAYNEQFF
TGTGCCAGCAATGGGCAGGGGGCCTACAATGAGCAGTTCTTC
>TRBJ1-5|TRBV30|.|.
CAWSVRGASRQPQHF
TGTGCCTGGAGTGTACGGGGAGCTTCACGACAGCCCCAGCATTTT
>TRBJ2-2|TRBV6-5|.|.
CASSRADTGELFF
TGTGCCAGCAGCCGCGCGGATACCGGGGAGCTGTTTTTT
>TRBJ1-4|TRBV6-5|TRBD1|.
CASRPGGENEKLFF
TGTGCCAGCAGGCCAGGGGGCGAGAATGAAAAACTGTTTTTT
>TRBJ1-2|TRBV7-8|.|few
CASSLDGAAPLYGYTF
TGTGCCAGCAGCTTAGATGGGGCCGCGCCTCTCTATGGCTACACCTTC
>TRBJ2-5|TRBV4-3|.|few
CASSQGWGETQYF
TGCGCCAGCAGCCAAGGCTGGGGGGAGACCCAGTACTTC
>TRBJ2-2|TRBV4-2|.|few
CASSLNTGELFF
TGTGCCAGCAGCCTTAACACCGGGGAGCTGTTTTTT